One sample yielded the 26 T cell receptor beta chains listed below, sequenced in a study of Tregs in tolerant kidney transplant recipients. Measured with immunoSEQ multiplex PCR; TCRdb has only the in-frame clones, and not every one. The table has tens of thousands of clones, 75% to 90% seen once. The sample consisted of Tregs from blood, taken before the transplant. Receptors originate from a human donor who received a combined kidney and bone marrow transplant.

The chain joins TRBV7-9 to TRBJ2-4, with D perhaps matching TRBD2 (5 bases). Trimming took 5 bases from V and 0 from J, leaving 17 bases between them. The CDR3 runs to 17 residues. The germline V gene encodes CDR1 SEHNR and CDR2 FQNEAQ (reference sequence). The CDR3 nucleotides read TGTGCCAGCAGCACAGCTTCGGGGTCACTAGCCAAAAACATTCAGTACTTC. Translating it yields CASSTASGSLAKNIQYF.

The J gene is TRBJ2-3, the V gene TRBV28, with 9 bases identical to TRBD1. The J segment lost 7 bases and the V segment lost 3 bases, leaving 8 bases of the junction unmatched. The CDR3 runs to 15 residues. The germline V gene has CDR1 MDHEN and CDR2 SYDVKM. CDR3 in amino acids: CASSFPGQGEHTQYF. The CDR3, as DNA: TGTGCCAGCAGTTTTCCGGGACAGGGTGAGCATACGCAGTATTTT.

CDR3 nucleotides: TGTGCCAGCAGCCAATGGGGGCAGCGCACCGGGGAGCTGTTTTTT. The encoded protein is CASSQWGQRTGELFF. The chain links TRBV6-6 to TRBJ2-2; D is possibly TRBD1 (6 bases). CDR3 length: 15 residues. The germline V gene has CDR1 MNHNY and CDR2 SVGAGI (reference sequence). The V end lost 6 bases, the J end lost 4 bases, and 15 bases lay between the germline ends.

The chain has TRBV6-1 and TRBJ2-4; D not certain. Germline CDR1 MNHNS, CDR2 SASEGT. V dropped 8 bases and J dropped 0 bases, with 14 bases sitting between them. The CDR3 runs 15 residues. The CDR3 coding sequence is TGTGCCAGCGGAAGTGGATGGGAAGCCAAAAACATTCAGTACTTC. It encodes CASGSGWEAKNIQYF.

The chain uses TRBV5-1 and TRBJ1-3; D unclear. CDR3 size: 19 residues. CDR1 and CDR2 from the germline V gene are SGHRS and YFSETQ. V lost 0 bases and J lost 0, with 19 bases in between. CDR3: CASSLAAPLGRTSGNTIYF. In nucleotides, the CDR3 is TGCGCCAGCAGCTTGGCAGCCCCCCTAGGACGGACCTCTGGAAACACCATATATTTT. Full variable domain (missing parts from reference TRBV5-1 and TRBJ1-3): KAGVTQTPRYLIKTRGQQVTLSCSPISGHRSVSWYQQTPGQGLQFLFEYFSETQRNKGNFPGRFSGRQFSNSRSEMNVSTLELGDSALYLCASSLAAPLGRTSGNTIYFGEGSWLTVV.

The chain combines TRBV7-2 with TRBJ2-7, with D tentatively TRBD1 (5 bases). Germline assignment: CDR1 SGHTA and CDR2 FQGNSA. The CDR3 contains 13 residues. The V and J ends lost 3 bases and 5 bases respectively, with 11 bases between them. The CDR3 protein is CASSFGRAHEQYF. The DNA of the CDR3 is TGTGCCAGCAGCTTCGGCAGGGCCCACGAGCAGTACTTC.

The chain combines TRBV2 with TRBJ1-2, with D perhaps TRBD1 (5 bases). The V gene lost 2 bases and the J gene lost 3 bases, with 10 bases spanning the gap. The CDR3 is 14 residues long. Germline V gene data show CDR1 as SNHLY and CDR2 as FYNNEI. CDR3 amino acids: CASSESWGDYGYTF. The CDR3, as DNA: TGTGCCAGCAGTGAATCCTGGGGGGACTATGGCTACACCTTC.

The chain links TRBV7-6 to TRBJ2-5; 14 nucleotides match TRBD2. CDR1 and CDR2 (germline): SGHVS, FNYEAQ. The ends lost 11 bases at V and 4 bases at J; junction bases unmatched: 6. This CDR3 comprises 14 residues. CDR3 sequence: CAVGLAGGRETQYF. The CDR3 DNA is TGTGCCGTAGGACTAGCGGGGGGCCGAGAGACCCAGTACTTC.

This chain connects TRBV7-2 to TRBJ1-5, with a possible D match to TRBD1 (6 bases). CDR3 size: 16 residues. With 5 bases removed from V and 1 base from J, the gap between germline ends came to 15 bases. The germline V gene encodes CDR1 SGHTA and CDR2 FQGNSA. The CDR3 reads CASSRNGGGSNQPQHF. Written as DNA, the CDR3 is TGTGCCAGCAGCCGAAATGGGGGCGGCAGCAATCAGCCCCAGCATTTT.

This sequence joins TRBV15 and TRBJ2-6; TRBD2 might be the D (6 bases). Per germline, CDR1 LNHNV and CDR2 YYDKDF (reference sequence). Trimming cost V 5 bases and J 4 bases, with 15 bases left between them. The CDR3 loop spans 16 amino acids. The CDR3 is CATSRGTPSGANVLTF. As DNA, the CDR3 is TGTGCCACCAGCCGGGGGACCCCCTCCGGGGCCAACGTCCTGACTTTC.

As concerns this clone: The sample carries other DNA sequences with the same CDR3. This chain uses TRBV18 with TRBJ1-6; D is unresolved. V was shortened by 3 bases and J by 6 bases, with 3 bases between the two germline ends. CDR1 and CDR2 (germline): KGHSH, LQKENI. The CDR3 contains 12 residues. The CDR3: CASSPPNSPLHF. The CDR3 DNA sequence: TGTGCCAGCTCACCCCCTAATTCACCCCTCCACTTT.

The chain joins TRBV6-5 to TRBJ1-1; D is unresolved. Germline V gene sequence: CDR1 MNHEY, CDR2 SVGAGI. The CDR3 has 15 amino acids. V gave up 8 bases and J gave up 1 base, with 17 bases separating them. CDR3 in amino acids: CASRHGEMKNTEAFF. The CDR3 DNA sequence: TGTGCCAGCCGGCACGGGGAAATGAAGAACACTGAAGCTTTCTTT.

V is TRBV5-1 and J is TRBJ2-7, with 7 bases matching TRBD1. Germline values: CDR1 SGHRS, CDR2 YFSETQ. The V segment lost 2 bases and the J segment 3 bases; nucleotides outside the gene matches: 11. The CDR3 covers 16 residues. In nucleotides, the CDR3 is TGCGCCAGCAGCTTAACAACCCTGACAGGGATCTACGAGCAGTACTTC. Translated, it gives CASSLTTLTGIYEQYF.

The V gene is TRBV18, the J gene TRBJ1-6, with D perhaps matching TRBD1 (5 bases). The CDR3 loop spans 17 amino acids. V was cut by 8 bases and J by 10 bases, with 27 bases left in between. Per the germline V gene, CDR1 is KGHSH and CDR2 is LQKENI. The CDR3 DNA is TGTGCCAGCACTTCCGGGGACCCCGAGGGGCTATGGTCACCCCTCCACTTT. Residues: CASTSGDPEGLWSPLHF.

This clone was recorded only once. The DNA of the CDR3 is TGTGCCAGCATGGTCCCGCGGCAGGCGCAAGCTTTCTTT. Its protein is CASMVPRQAQAFF. The chain uses TRBV28 and TRBJ1-1; D is uncertain. CDR3 size: 13 residues. V shed 7 bases and J shed 9 bases, with 18 bases lying between them. Germline CDR1 and CDR2: MDHEN and SYDVKM.

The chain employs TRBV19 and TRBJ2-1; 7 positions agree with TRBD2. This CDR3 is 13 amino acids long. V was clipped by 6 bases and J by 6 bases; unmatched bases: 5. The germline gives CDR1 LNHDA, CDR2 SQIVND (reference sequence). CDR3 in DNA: TGTGCCAGTAGGCGCGGGAGCGGCAATGAGCAGTTCTTC. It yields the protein CASRRGSGNEQFF.

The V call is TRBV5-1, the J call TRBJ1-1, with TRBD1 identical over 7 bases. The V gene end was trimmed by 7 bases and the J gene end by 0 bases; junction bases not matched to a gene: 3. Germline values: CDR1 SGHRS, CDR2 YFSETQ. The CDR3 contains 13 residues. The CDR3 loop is CASGTEMNTEAFF. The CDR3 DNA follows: TGCGCCAGCGGGACAGAGATGAACACTGAAGCTTTCTTT.

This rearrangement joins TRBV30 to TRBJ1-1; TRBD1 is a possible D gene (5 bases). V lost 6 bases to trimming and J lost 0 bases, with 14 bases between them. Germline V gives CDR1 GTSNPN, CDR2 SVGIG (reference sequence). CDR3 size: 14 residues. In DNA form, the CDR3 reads TGTGCCTGTCGGGGCTCACTCATGAACACTGAAGCTTTCTTT. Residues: CACRGSLMNTEAFF.

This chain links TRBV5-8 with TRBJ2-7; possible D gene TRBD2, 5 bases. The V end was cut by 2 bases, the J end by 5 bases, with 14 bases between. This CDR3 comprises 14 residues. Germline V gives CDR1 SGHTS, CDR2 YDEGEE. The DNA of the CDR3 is TGTGCCAGCAGCTTTTCCCGGGGATGGAACGAGCAGTACTTC. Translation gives CASSFSRGWNEQYF.

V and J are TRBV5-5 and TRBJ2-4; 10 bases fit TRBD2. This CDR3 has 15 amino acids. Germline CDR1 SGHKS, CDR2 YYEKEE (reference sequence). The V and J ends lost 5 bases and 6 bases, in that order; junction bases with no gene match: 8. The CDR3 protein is CASSFGASGGNIQYF. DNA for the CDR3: TGTGCCAGCAGTTTTGGGGCTAGCGGGGGAAACATTCAGTACTTC. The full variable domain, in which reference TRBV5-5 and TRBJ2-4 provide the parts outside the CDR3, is DAGVTQSPTHLIKTRGQQVTLRCSPISGHKSVSWYQQVLGQGPQFIFQYYEKEERGRGNFPDRFSARQFPNYSSELNVNALLLGDSALYLCASSFGASGGNIQYFGAGTRLSVL.

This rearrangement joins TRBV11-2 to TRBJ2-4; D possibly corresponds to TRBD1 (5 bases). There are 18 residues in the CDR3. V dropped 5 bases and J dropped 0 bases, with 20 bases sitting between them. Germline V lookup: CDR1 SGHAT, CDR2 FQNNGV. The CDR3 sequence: CASSTSRGQTLAKNIQYF. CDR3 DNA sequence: TGTGCCAGCAGCACCTCAAGGGGTCAGACTTTAGCCAAAAACATTCAGTACTTC.

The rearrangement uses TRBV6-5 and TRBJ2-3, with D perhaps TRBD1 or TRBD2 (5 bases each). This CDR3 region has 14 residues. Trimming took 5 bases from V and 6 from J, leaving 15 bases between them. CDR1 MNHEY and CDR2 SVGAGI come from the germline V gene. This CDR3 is CASSPRDGKDTQYF. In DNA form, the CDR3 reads TGTGCCAGCAGTCCCAGGGACGGAAAGGATACGCAGTATTTT.

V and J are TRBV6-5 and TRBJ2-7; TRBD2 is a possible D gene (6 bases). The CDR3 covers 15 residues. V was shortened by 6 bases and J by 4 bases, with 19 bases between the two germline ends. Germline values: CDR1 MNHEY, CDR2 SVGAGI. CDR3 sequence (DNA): TGTGCCAGCAGGACCCGGGACTTTTCCCCTTACGAGCAGTACTTC. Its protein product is CASRTRDFSPYEQYF.

The CDR3 is CASSPTSGGPQETQYF. The CDR3 nucleotides are TGTGCCAGCAGCCCGACTAGCGGGGGACCCCAAGAGACCCAGTACTTC. The rearrangement uses TRBV21-1 and TRBJ2-5; the D call in the table, TRBD2, was not verified against the DNA. TRBV21-1 is shown as a pseudogene. The CDR3 totals 16 residues.

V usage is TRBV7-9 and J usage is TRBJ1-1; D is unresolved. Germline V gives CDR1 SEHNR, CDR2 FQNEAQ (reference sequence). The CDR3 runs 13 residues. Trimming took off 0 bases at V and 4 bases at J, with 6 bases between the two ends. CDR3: CASSLAAGTEAFF. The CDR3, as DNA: TGTGCCAGCAGCTTAGCGGCGGGCACTGAAGCTTTCTTT. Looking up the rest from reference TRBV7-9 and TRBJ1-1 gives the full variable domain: DTGVSQNPRHKITKRGQNVTFRCDPISEHNRLYWYRQTLGQGPEFLTYFQNEAQLEKSRLLSDRFSAERPKGSFSTLEIQRTEQGDSAMYLCASSLAAGTEAFFGQGTRLTVV.

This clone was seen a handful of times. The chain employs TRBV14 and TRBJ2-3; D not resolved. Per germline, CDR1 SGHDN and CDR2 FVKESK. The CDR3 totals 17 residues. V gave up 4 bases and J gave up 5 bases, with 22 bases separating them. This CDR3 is CASSPLRLPVTLDTQYF. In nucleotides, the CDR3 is TGTGCCAGCAGCCCATTAAGACTTCCCGTAACCCTAGATACGCAGTATTTT. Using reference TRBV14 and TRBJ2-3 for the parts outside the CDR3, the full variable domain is EAGVTQFPSHSVIEKGQTVTLRCDPISGHDNLYWYRRVMGKEIKFLLHFVKESKQDESGMPNNRFLAERTGGTYSTLKVQPAELEDSGVYFCASSPLRLPVTLDTQYFGPGTRLTVL.